Below, 22 T cell receptor beta chains from the same sample are listed, as sequenced in a study of cytotoxic CD8 clonotypes in ibrutinib-treated CLL (dated by TCRdb to 2020 to 2022). Preparation of the library involved the immunoSEQ multiplex PCR assay. The table was pulled from immuneACCESS by TCRdb, which kept in-frame rearrangements only. Such tables lose some clones; where checked, under half of the loss comes from unresolved V genes, and the rest has no known cause. Present in this sample are approximately 150,000 clones, about 80% of which were seen just once. The top ten clones comprise roughly a quarter of the sample. In light of the paper, this sample's time point label describes: about twelve months on ibrutinib. Material: PBMCs, obtained after 12 months of ibrutinib treatment. Receptors were obtained from a human donor with chronic lymphocytic leukemia.

The chain has TRBV7-8 and TRBJ2-4; 10 bases align to TRBD2. The junction had 6 bases not matched to a gene; V was cut back by 1 base and J by 0 bases. The CDR3 is made up of 18 amino acids. The germline V gene has CDR1 SGHVS and CDR2 FQNEAQ. CDR3 residues: CASSLVTLAGVAKNIQYF. DNA of the CDR3: TGTGCCAGCAGCTTAGTCACCCTAGCGGGGGTAGCCAAAAACATTCAGTACTTC.

The rearrangement uses TRBV18 and TRBJ2-1; 9 positions agree with TRBD1. The J segment lost 4 bases and the V segment lost 0 bases, leaving 10 bases of the junction unmatched. The germline gives CDR1 KGHSH, CDR2 LQKENI. The CDR3 spans 18 residues. DNA for the CDR3: TGTGCCAGCTCACCACCCGTCGGATCCGGGACAGGGTACAATGAGCAGTTCTTC. It codes for CASSPPVGSGTGYNEQFF.

The V and J genes are TRBV7-9 and TRBJ2-1, with D tentatively TRBD1 (5 bases). CDR1 is SEHNR and CDR2 is FQNEAQ in the germline V gene (reference sequence). This CDR3 comprises 17 residues. Trimming left V 5 bases short and J 0 bases short, with 17 bases between. The CDR3 nucleotides read TGTGCCAGCAGCCTACAGTACCAGGGCCACTCCTACAATGAGCAGTTCTTC. Its translation is CASSLQYQGHSYNEQFF.

This rearrangement joins TRBV30 to TRBJ1-5, with D tentatively TRBD1 (5 bases). V shed 7 bases and J shed 5 bases, with 15 bases lying between them. The CDR3 loop spans 13 amino acids. Looked up from germline, CDR1 is GTSNPN and CDR2 is SVGIG (reference sequence). The CDR3 protein is CAFALGGDQPQHF. DNA for the CDR3: TGTGCCTTCGCCCTGGGGGGAGATCAGCCCCAGCATTTT. Full variable domain (remainder filled in from reference TRBV30 and TRBJ1-5): SQTIHQWPATLVQPVGSPLSLECTVEGTSNPNLYWYRQAAGRGLQLLFYSVGIGQISSEVPQNLSASRPQDRQFILSSKKLLLSDSGFYLCAFALGGDQPQHFGDGTRLSIL.

The table lists this clone with a few counts. V and J are TRBV19 and TRBJ2-6; D may be TRBD2 (5 bases). V was pared by 2 bases and J by 3 bases, with 11 bases between. The CDR3 has 16 amino acids. CDR1 LNHDA and CDR2 SQIVND come from the germline V gene (reference sequence). In nucleotides, the CDR3 is TGTGCCAGTAGTATAATCGGGGATGATGGGGCCAACGTCCTGACTTTC. Protein: CASSIIGDDGANVLTF.

The V call is TRBV7-6, the J call TRBJ2-1; TRBD2 matches 10 bases. The ends lost 5 bases at V and 3 bases at J; junction bases unmatched: 1. This CDR3 has 14 residues. Germline V gene lookup returns CDR1 SGHVS and CDR2 FNYEAQ. The CDR3 is CASSASGSYNEQFF. In DNA, the CDR3 is TGTGCCAGCAGCGCTAGCGGGAGCTACAATGAGCAGTTCTTC.

The rearrangement joins TRBV6-5 to TRBJ2-7; 11 nucleotides match TRBD2. The CDR3 covers 16 residues. CDR1 and CDR2 (germline): MNHEY, SVGAGI. V gave up 4 bases and J gave up 5 bases; unmatched junction bases: 10. This CDR3 reads CASSSHTSGSTNEQYF. In DNA, the CDR3 is TGTGCCAGCAGTTCTCATACTAGCGGGAGTACAAACGAGCAGTACTTC.

The table lists this clone with a few counts. The chain uses TRBV28 and TRBJ2-2; D is undetermined. CDR3 length: 13 amino acids. The V gene lost 5 bases and the J gene lost 3 bases, with 7 bases spanning the gap. CDR1 and CDR2 (germline): MDHEN, SYDVKM. CDR3 coding DNA: TGTGCCAGCAGTAAGATCGACACCGGGGAGCTGTTTTTT. It translates to CASSKIDTGELFF.

The rearrangement joins TRBV14 to TRBJ1-3, with 12 bases identical to TRBD1. The germline V gene has CDR1 SGHDN and CDR2 FVKESK. The V gene end was trimmed by 4 bases and the J gene end by 4 bases; junction bases not matched to a gene: 8. This CDR3 region has 17 residues. CDR3 coding DNA: TGTGCCAGCAGCCCGGGGACAGGGGGCTTATCGGGAAACACCATATATTTT. It encodes CASSPGTGGLSGNTIYF.

The chain is built from TRBV11-2 and TRBJ2-5; the match to TRBD1 covers 7 bases. Germline V gene sequence: CDR1 SGHAT, CDR2 FQNNGV. This CDR3 comprises 14 residues. J lost 5 bases, V lost 6 bases, and 9 bases had no gene match. CDR3 nucleotides: TGTGCCAGCAGGAGCACAGGGGCTAGGGAGACCCAGTACTTC. Its translation: CASRSTGARETQYF. Full variable domain (remainder filled in from reference TRBV11-2 and TRBJ2-5): EAGVAQSPRYKIIEKRQSVAFWCNPISGHATLYWYQQILGQGPKLLIQFQNNGVVDDSQLPKDRFSAERLKGVDSTLKIQPAKLEDSAVYLCASRSTGARETQYFGPGTRLLVL.

The chain recombines TRBV11-1 with TRBJ1-1; 7 positions agree with TRBD1. CDR3 length: 14 residues. The germline CDR1 and CDR2 sequences are SGHAT and FQDESV (reference sequence). V dropped 5 bases and J dropped 6; count of bases not matched to a gene: 9. CDR3 sequence (DNA): TGTGCCAGCAGCCAGGGACAGAGTAACGCTGAAGCTTTCTTT. Residues: CASSQGQSNAEAFF.

V gene TRBV12-5 combines with J gene TRBJ2-3; 14 nucleotides align to TRBD2. The germline CDR1 and CDR2 sequences are LGHNT and FRNRAP. This CDR3 contains 16 residues. V was pared by 6 bases and J by 4 bases, with 6 bases of the junction left unmatched. The CDR3 DNA follows: TGTGCTAGTGGCAAGGGACTAGCGGGAGATTCAGATACGCAGTATTTT. Translating it yields CASGKGLAGDSDTQYF.

This chain joins TRBV7-9 and TRBJ2-3; 7 bases map to TRBD1. This CDR3 has 15 amino acids. Germline assignment: CDR1 SEHNR and CDR2 FQNEAQ (reference sequence). Losses at the gene ends were 4 bases for V and 2 bases for J; bases not matched to a gene: 6. This chain's CDR3 is CASSSRGLLTDTQYF. CDR3 DNA: TGTGCCAGCAGCTCAAGGGGGCTCCTCACAGATACGCAGTATTTT. Looking up the rest from reference TRBV7-9 and TRBJ2-3 gives the full variable domain: DTGVSQNPRHKITKRGQNVTFRCDPISEHNRLYWYRQTLGQGPEFLTYFQNEAQLEKSRLLSDRFSAERPKGSFSTLEIQRTEQGDSAMYLCASSSRGLLTDTQYFGPGTRLTVL.

The rearrangement links TRBV19 to TRBJ2-3; D uncertain. Germline CDR1 is LNHDA and CDR2 is SQIVND (reference sequence). The CDR3 has 12 amino acids. Trimming took off 5 bases at V and 6 bases at J, with 9 bases between the two ends. In DNA, the CDR3 is TGTGCCAGTAGTCTGTCCCGGGATACGCAGTATTTT. The encoded protein is CASSLSRDTQYF.

The rearrangement joins TRBV30 to TRBJ2-6; D gene uncertain. Germline assignment: CDR1 GTSNPN and CDR2 SVGIG (reference sequence). This CDR3 region has 16 residues. V gave up 3 bases and J gave up 0 bases, with 12 bases separating them. CDR3 region: CAWSAQIYSGANVLTF. As DNA, the CDR3 is TGTGCCTGGAGCGCACAGATCTACTCTGGGGCCAACGTCCTGACTTTC.

This chain joins TRBV6-5 and TRBJ2-7; 10 bases match TRBD2. The V segment lost 9 bases and the J segment 0 bases; nucleotides outside the gene matches: 5. Germline-derived CDR1 and CDR2 are MNHEY and SVGAGI. This CDR3 has 14 residues. CDR3 residues: CARNSGRSSYEQYF. CDR3 nucleotides: TGTGCCAGGAATAGCGGGAGGAGCTCCTACGAGCAGTACTTC.

This clone has only a few counts. The CDR3 DNA follows: TGCGCCAGCAGCTTGGGGGGAGCCAATCAGCCCCAGCATTTT. Translating it yields CASSLGGANQPQHF. This chain uses TRBV5-1 with TRBJ1-5; D unresolved. CDR3 length: 14 amino acids. Germline V CDR1 and CDR2: SGHRS, YFSETQ. Trimming took 0 bases from V and 3 from J, leaving 7 bases between them. Filled out from reference TRBV5-1 and TRBJ1-5, the complete variable domain reads KAGVTQTPRYLIKTRGQQVTLSCSPISGHRSVSWYQQTPGQGLQFLFEYFSETQRNKGNFPGRFSGRQFSNSRSEMNVSTLELGDSALYLCASSLGGANQPQHFGDGTRLSIL.

CDR3 protein: CASSPQGISYEQYF. DNA for the CDR3: TGTGCCAGCAGCCCCCAGGGGATCTCCTACGAGCAGTACTTC. V gene TRBV28 combines with J gene TRBJ2-7; D might be TRBD1 (6 bases). The CDR3 has 14 residues. The germline gives CDR1 MDHEN, CDR2 SYDVKM. The V end lost 6 bases, the J end lost 0 bases, and 12 bases lay between the germline ends.

V usage is TRBV28 and J usage is TRBJ1-5; no reliable D call. Germline assignment: CDR1 MDHEN and CDR2 SYDVKM. V was shortened by 4 bases and J by 6 bases, with 13 bases between the two germline ends. CDR3 length: 14 amino acids. CDR3: CASSSAHSGQPQHF. The DNA for the CDR3 is TGTGCCAGCAGTTCCGCTCATTCGGGTCAGCCCCAGCATTTT.

The V gene is TRBV6-1, the J gene TRBJ2-1, with TRBD2 matching 15 bases. From germline, CDR1 is MNHNS and CDR2 SASEGT. Trimming took 6 bases from V and 11 from J; bases not matched to a gene: 5. The CDR3 has 14 amino acids. The DNA for the CDR3 is TGTGCCAGCAGGGGTGGGACTAGCGGGGGGAAGCAGTTCTTC. Protein product: CASRGGTSGGKQFF.

The chain carries TRBV5-4 and TRBJ2-4, with 10 nucleotides matching TRBD1. J lost 6 bases, V lost 4 bases, and 1 base had no gene match. Germline V gene lookup returns CDR1 SGHNT and CDR2 YYREEE (reference sequence). This CDR3 region has 13 residues. As DNA, the CDR3 is TGTGCCAGCAGCCGACAGGGGGCAAACATTCAGTACTTC. This sequence encodes CASSRQGANIQYF.

In this sample, this clone turned up a few times. The rearrangement links TRBV28 to TRBJ1-5; 10 nucleotides match TRBD1. CDR1 is MDHEN and CDR2 is SYDVKM in the germline V gene. The ends lost 4 bases at V and 4 bases at J; junction bases unmatched: 4. This CDR3 region has 15 residues. The CDR3 spells CASSSDRGYNQPQHF. The CDR3 DNA sequence: TGTGCCAGCAGTTCGGACAGGGGGTATAATCAGCCCCAGCATTTT.